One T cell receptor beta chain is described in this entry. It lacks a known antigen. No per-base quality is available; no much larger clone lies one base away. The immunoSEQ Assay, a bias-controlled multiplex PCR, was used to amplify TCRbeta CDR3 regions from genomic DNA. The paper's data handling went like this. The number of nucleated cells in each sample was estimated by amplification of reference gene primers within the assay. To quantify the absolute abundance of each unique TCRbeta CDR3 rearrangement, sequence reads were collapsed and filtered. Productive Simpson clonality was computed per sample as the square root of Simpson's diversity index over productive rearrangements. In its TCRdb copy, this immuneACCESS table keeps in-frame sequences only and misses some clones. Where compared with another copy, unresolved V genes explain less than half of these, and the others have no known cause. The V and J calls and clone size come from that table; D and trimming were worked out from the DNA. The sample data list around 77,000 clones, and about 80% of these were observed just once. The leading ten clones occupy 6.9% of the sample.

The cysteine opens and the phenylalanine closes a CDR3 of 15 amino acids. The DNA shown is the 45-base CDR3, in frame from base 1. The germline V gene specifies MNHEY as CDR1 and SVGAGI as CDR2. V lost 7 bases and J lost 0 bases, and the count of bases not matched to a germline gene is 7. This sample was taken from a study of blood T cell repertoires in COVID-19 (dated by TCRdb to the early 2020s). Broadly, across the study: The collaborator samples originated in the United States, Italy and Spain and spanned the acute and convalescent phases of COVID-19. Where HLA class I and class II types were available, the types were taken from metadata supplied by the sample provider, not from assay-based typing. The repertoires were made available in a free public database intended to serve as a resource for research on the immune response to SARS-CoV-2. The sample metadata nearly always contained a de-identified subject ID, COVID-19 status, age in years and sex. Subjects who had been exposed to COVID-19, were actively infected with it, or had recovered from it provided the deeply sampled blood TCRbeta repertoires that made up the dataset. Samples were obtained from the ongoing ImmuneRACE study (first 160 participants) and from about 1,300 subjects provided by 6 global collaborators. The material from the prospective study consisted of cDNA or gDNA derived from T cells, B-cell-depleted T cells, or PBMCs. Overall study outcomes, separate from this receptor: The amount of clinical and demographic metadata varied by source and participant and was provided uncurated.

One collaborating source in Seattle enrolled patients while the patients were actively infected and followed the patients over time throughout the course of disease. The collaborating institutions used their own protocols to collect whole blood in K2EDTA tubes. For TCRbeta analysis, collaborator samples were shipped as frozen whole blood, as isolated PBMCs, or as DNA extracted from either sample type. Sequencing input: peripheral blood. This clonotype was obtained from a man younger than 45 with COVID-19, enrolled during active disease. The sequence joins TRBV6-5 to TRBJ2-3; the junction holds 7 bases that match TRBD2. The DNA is TGTGCCAGCACTACCCCGGGACTAAGCACAGATACGCAGTATTTT. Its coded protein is CASTTPGLSTDTQYF.